A selection of T cell receptor beta chains follows, all from one sample in a study of T cells in localized non-small cell lung cancer. Clones were sequenced by immunoSEQ multiplex PCR, and TCRdb holds only the in-frame ones, with some missing. The table records roughly 16,000 clones, roughly 81% of them present only once. The material was peripheral blood, obtained before any cancer treatment. The receptors stem from a male donor at least 60 years old with stage I lung adenocarcinoma. The CDR3 runs from the conserved cysteine through the conserved F or W. The D gene is left open where the match is weak. Clone size is not always given. Where it is, it says once, few, many or a class for expanded clones.

abundance	v_gene	j_gene	d_gene	CDR3nt	CDR3aa
-	TRBV6-5	TRBJ1-5	TRBD1	TGTGCCAGCAGTCGCCGGGACAGGGGCCAGCCCCAGCATTTT	CASSRRDRGQPQHF
-	TRBV28	TRBJ1-5	TRBD1	TGTGCCAGCAGTCCAGGGGGCGTTCTGAATCAGCCCCAGCATTTT	CASSPGGVLNQPQHF
-	TRBV11-2	TRBJ1-1	-	TGTGCCAGCAGCTTAGATTATACTGAAGCTTTCTTT	CASSLDYTEAFF
-	TRBV10-3	TRBJ2-1	TRBD2	TGTGCCAGCCTCGGGACTAGGGGGTTGAATGAGCAGTTCTTC	CASLGTRGLNEQFF
-	TRBV5-4	TRBJ1-6	-	TGTGCCAGCAGCTTGAGTCGGGGTAATTCACCCCTCCACTTT	CASSLSRGNSPLHF
-	TRBV11-2	TRBJ2-1	-	TGTGCCAGCAGCTTAGGGCGGGGTTCCTACAATGAGCAGTTCTTC	CASSLGRGSYNEQFF
-	TRBV5-1	TRBJ1-1	-	TGCGCCAGCAGCTCCCTCGGGGGCACTGAAGCTTTCTTT	CASSSLGGTEAFF
-	TRBV2	TRBJ2-3	-	TGTGCCAGCAGTATTACAGATACGCAGTATTTT	CASSITDTQYF
-	TRBV5-6	TRBJ2-3	TRBD2	TGTGCCAGCAGCTTGGGACTAGCGGGCAACACAGATACGCAGTATTTT	CASSLGLAGNTDTQYF
-	TRBV9	TRBJ2-5	-	TGTGCCAGCAGCGTAGCCGGGGGAAACTTAGAGACCCAGTACTTC	CASSVAGGNLETQYF
-	TRBV4-3	TRBJ1-2	-	TGCGCCAGCAGCCAAGACGCAGGGGCGAACTATGGCTACACCTTC	CASSQDAGANYGYTF
large	TRBV19	TRBJ2-1	TRBD2	TGTGCCAGTAGTCGGACTAGCGGGATGTACAATGAGCAGTTCTTC	CASSRTSGMYNEQFF
-	TRBV4-2	TRBJ2-2	-	TGTGCCAGCAGCCAAGATCCTAGCGTGAACACCGGGGAGCTGTTTTTT	CASSQDPSVNTGELFF
-	TRBV5-8	TRBJ1-4	-	TGTGCCAGCAGCTTGGGGACACAGAACGTTTATGAAAAACTGTTTTTT	CASSLGTQNVYEKLFF
-	TRBV27	TRBJ1-5	-	TGTGCCAGCAGTCCCCTGACAGGAACGGGTCAGCCCCAGCATTTT	CASSPLTGTGQPQHF
once	TRBV5-8	TRBJ2-4	-	TGTGCCAGCAGCTCGCGGGACATTCAGTACTTC	CASSSRDIQYF
-	TRBV2	TRBJ2-5	-	TGTGCCAGCAGTGGGGGAGGAGGTGCAGAGACCCAGTACTTC	CASSGGGGAETQYF
-	TRBV6-1	TRBJ1-4	-	TGTGCCAGCAGTCAACAGGGTCGGGAAAAACTGTTTTTT	CASSQQGREKLFF
-	TRBV7-2	TRBJ2-7	TRBD2	TGTGCCAGCAGCCTAAATGGGGCTAGCGGACCCTACGAGCAGTACTTC	CASSLNGASGPYEQYF
-	TRBV7-8	TRBJ1-6	-	TGTGCCAGCAGCCCGCACGGGATCATAAATTCACCCCTCCACTTT	CASSPHGIINSPLHF
-	TRBV19	TRBJ2-5	TRBD1	TGTGCCAGTAGTAGGGACAGGGGGCAAGAGACCCAGTACTTC	CASSRDRGQETQYF
-	TRBV4-1	TRBJ2-5	-	TGCGCCAGCAGCCAAGATATCAACCGGGGGTTAACGTCCGAGACCCAGTACTTC	CASSQDINRGLTSETQYF
-	TRBV30	TRBJ1-2	-	TGTGCCTGGAATCCCCTGGACAGTGACGGAGGTGGCTACACCTTC	CAWNPLDSDGGGYTF
-	TRBV7-2	TRBJ1-2	-	TGTGCCAGCAGCTTCACACAGGGACGCTATGGCTACACCTTC	CASSFTQGRYGYTF
-	TRBV28	TRBJ2-2	TRBD1	TGTGCCAGCAGTGGGACAGTTGTCGGGGAGCTGTTTTTT	CASSGTVVGELFF
-	TRBV5-1	TRBJ2-5	-	TGCGCCAGCAGCTTCTCTCGCAGGGCAGAAGAGGAGACCCAGTACTTC	CASSFSRRAEEETQYF
-	TRBV19	TRBJ1-1	-	TGTGCCAGTAGTATCTCGGGTGTGGGGGGGTTCGCTGAAGCTTTCTTT	CASSISGVGGFAEAFF
-	TRBV5-4	TRBJ2-7	-	TGTGCCAGCAGCTTGGCGACAGGTTCTCTCTACGAGCAGTACTTC	CASSLATGSLYEQYF
-	TRBV7-8	TRBJ1-2	-	TGTGCCAGCAGCCCCCTAGCGTTGGGGGGCGCGGATGGCTACACCTTC	CASSPLALGGADGYTF
-	TRBV7-9	TRBJ2-4	-	TGTGCCAGCAGCTTCGGGCCGAAAAACATTCAGTACTTC	CASSFGPKNIQYF
-	TRBV7-3	TRBJ1-2	-	TGTGCCAGCAGCCACGATCAGGGCTTAAGCGGCTACACCTTC	CASSHDQGLSGYTF
-	TRBV5-1	TRBJ2-1	-	TGCGCCAGCACTTTAATGGGCCTCAAGAGCTCCTACAATGAGCAGTTCTTC	CASTLMGLKSSYNEQFF
-	TRBV5-6	TRBJ2-7	TRBD1	TGTGTCAGCAGCTCACAGGGGGGTTTGTACGAGCAGTACTTC	CVSSSQGGLYEQYF
-	TRBV28	TRBJ2-3	-	TGTGCCAGCAGTTTGGAGCGGAGAGGGGATACGCAGTATTTT	CASSLERRGDTQYF
-	TRBV6-1	TRBJ1-5	-	TGTGCCAGCAGTGAAGTGTCCACAAATCAGCCCCAGCATTTT	CASSEVSTNQPQHF
-	TRBV7-6	TRBJ2-3	-	TGTGCCAGCAGCCCCCCCTTGGTTACAGGGATCGAGAATACGCAGTATTTT	CASSPPLVTGIENTQYF
-	TRBV2	TRBJ1-5	-	TGTGCCAGCAGTGAAACCGGGACTAGCAATCAGCCCCAGCATTTT	CASSETGTSNQPQHF
medium-sized	TRBV6-5	TRBJ1-1	-	TGTGCCAGCAGACAGGGTAGGAGGAGGCACACTGAAGCTTTCTTT	CASRQGRRRHTEAFF
-	TRBV7-2	TRBJ2-7	-	TGTGCCAGCAGCTTACTAGCGAGGGGAACCTACGAGCAGTACTTC	CASSLLARGTYEQYF
-	TRBV9	TRBJ1-5	TRBD1	TGTGCCAGCAGCCGACAGGGGGCGGACAATCAGCCCCAGCATTTT	CASSRQGADNQPQHF
-	TRBV7-2	TRBJ2-5	-	TGTGCCAGCAGCCCCCGACAGGAGCAAGAGACCCAGTACTTC	CASSPRQEQETQYF
-	TRBV11-2	TRBJ2-3	-	TGTGCCAGCAGCTTATGGGGCCCTAGCACAGATACGCAGTATTTT	CASSLWGPSTDTQYF
once	TRBV28	TRBJ1-2	-	TGTGCCAGCAGTTTAGAGACACAAAACTATGGCTACACCTTC	CASSLETQNYGYTF
-	TRBV5-8	TRBJ1-5	-	TGTGCCAGCAGCTTGGTCTATCAGCCCCAGCATTTT	CASSLVYQPQHF
-	TRBV28	TRBJ1-3	-	TGTGCCAGTCGAACCCAAGACTCTGGAAACACCATATATTTT	CASRTQDSGNTIYF
-	TRBV2	TRBJ1-4	TRBD1	TGTGCCACCGGGACAGGCAATGAAAAACTGTTTTTT	CATGTGNEKLFF
-	TRBV7-8	TRBJ2-7	TRBD2	TGTGCCAGCAGCCCCGGGACTAGCGAGAGCGAGCAGTACTTC	CASSPGTSESEQYF
-	TRBV7-9	TRBJ2-1	TRBD1	TGTGCCAGCAGTCAGGGGGACAGGCTTAAAAATGAGCAGTTCTTC	CASSQGDRLKNEQFF
-	TRBV6-6	TRBJ2-7	-	TGTGCCAGCAGTTACTCGAATGTCCCAACCCTGGGAGAGCAGTACTTC	CASSYSNVPTLGEQYF
-	TRBV11-2	TRBJ2-3	-	TGTGCCAGCAGCGCCTTCGCTGGGGCAGTTGCAGATACGCAGTATTTT	CASSAFAGAVADTQYF
-	TRBV4-2	TRBJ2-7	-	TGTGCCAGCAGCCAAGTGGAGCACGAGCAGTACTTC	CASSQVEHEQYF
-	TRBV7-2	TRBJ2-1	-	TGTGCCAGCAGCTTATTCAATGAGCAGTTCTTC	CASSLFNEQFF
once	TRBV28	TRBJ1-2	-	TGTGCCAGCAGTCCTCTCTATGGCTACACCTTC	CASSPLYGYTF
-	TRBV5-8	TRBJ2-5	-	TGTGCCAGCAGCTTGCGGCAGGGGGGAGAGACCCAGTACTTC	CASSLRQGGETQYF